Listed below are T cell receptor beta chains from one sample, sequenced in a study of spatial heterogeneity in lung cancer. TCRdb re-derived calls from the 5' RACE reads in MiXCR, one entry per CDR3 protein. There are some 97,000 distinct CDR3 sequences in the sample; 4% to 4.5% occur only once, and about 20% lies in the top ten. The specimen comprised lung tumor tissue, sampled at surgery. Receptors originate from a male donor with early-stage non-small cell lung cancer. CDR3s include the opening cysteine and the closing phenylalanine or tryptophan. Fields, in order: J gene, clone size, D gene, V gene, CDR3 protein, CDR3 DNA. A D gene is named only where the DNA matches it firmly. For some rows the clone size is stated as once, few or many, or as a class when expanded; others skip it.

>TRBJ2-7|many|NA|TRBV27
CASSLSGEISNEQYF
TGTGCCAGCAGTTTATCAGGGGAAATTTCCAACGAGCAGTACTTC
>TRBJ2-6|many|NA|TRBV28
CASSPAYGSGANVLTF
TGTGCCAGCTCCCCAGCTTACGGATCTGGGGCCAACGTCCTGACTTTC
>TRBJ1-5|many|NA|TRBV9
CASSWGQGQPQHF
TGTGCCAGCAGCTGGGGCCAGGGTCAGCCCCAGCATTTT
>TRBJ1-6|few|NA|TRBV5-1
CASSLTVDRAITPLHF
TGCGCCAGCAGCTTAACTGTGGACCGAGCGATTACACCCCTCCACTTT
>TRBJ1-5|many|NA|TRBV28
CASGPVTQPQHF
TGTGCCAGCGGTCCGGTGACCCAGCCCCAGCATTTT
>TRBJ2-3|many|TRBD2|TRBV29-1
CSVGLAGARGTDTQYF
TGCAGCGTGGGACTAGCGGGAGCTCGGGGCACAGATACGCAGTATTTT
>TRBJ2-7|few|TRBD2|TRBV4-1
CASSQGLAATYEQYF
TGCGCCAGCAGCCAAGGCCTAGCGGCTACCTACGAGCAGTACTTC
>TRBJ1-5|many|NA|TRBV3-1
CASSQGSMAAPQHF
TGTGCCAGCAGCCAAGGGTCAATGGCGGCGCCCCAGCATTTT
>TRBJ2-1|many|TRBD1|TRBV5-6
CASSLLVTGASLVF
TGTGCCAGCAGCTTGTTGGTGACAGGGGCATCCCTGGTTTTC
>TRBJ2-5|NA|NA|TRBV7-9
CASSLIGQSQETQYF
TGTGCCAGCAGCTTGATCGGACAGAGCCAAGAGACCCAGTACTTC